The next 21 T cell receptor beta chains were all read from a single sample in a study of identical twins. Via MiXCR, TCRdb re-called the 5' RACE reads, giving one row per CDR3 protein. The profile shows hundreds of thousands of distinct CDR3 sequences, about 20% of them singletons. This sample also appeared in a second study, on T cells expressing NK-cell markers.

The sample was PBMCs. The receptors originated from a woman under 30 in good health.

This clonotype showed up just a few times. The V and J genes are TRBV11-3 and TRBJ2-1, with D perhaps TRBD2 (6 bases). The germline gives CDR1 SGHNT, CDR2 YENEEA. CDR3 size: 17 residues. V lost 0 bases to trimming and J lost 6 bases, with 18 bases between them. In nucleotides, the CDR3 is TGTGCCAGCAGCTTAGACTGGCCACCCCCGGGGGTCAATGAGCAGTTCTTC. This translates into CASSLDWPPPGVNEQFF.

The chain has TRBV9 and TRBJ2-3; 13 nucleotides agree with TRBD2. V dropped 4 bases and J dropped 4; count of bases not matched to a gene: 9. This CDR3 is 17 amino acids long. Looked up from germline, CDR1 is SGDLS and CDR2 is YYNGEE. This CDR3 reads CASSLRTSGGRPDTQYF. DNA of the CDR3: TGTGCCAGCAGCCTAAGGACTAGCGGGGGTAGGCCAGATACGCAGTATTTT.

This clonotype has a count of ten or more. The chain links TRBV12-3 or TRBV12-4 to TRBJ2-1, with unresolved D. The V end was cut by 5 bases, the J end by 7 bases, with 9 bases between. The CDR3 has 12 amino acids. The CDR3 region has the DNA TGTGCCAGCAGTCCCGTGGGGAATGAGCAGTTCTTC. Amino acid sequence: CASSPVGNEQFF.

The rearrangement joins TRBV20-1 to TRBJ2-4; D not certain. Trimming left V 3 bases short and J 0 bases short, with 12 bases between. The CDR3 has 15 residues. Germline V gene lookup returns CDR1 DFQATT and CDR2 SNEGSKA (reference sequence). CDR3 DNA: TGCAGTGCTAGTTCTGGGCTAGTAGCCAAAAACATTCAGTACTTC. This sequence encodes CSASSGLVAKNIQYF.

The V gene is TRBV2, the J gene TRBJ2-5, with D uncertain. CDR3 length equals 12 residues. V dropped 4 bases and J dropped 2 bases, with 5 bases sitting between them. Germline CDR1 SNHLY, CDR2 FYNNEI. The CDR3 DNA reads as TGTGCCAGCAGTGTTCGTCAAGAGACCCAGTACTTC. Amino acids: CASSVRQETQYF.

This clonotype was counted many times. The V call is TRBV29-1, the J call TRBJ2-1; unclear D gene. V lost 7 bases and J 1 base, leaving 14 bases between the germline ends. Germline V gene lookup returns CDR1 SQVTM and CDR2 ANQGSEA. There are 14 residues in the CDR3. This CDR3 reads CSAAPQRSYNEQFF. For the CDR3, the DNA is TGCAGCGCCGCACCCCAGCGTTCCTACAATGAGCAGTTCTTC.

This clonotype was recorded a few times. V gene TRBV14 combines with J gene TRBJ2-7; D not certain. Germline CDR1 is SGHDN and CDR2 is FVKESK. V was cut by 4 bases and J by 5 bases, with 12 bases left in between. The CDR3 is 13 residues long. The DNA of the CDR3 is TGTGCCAGCAGCCCAACCTTACCCCACGAGCAGTACTTC. This codes for CASSPTLPHEQYF.

The chain joins TRBV19 to TRBJ2-1; TRBD2 aligns across 11 bases. V was clipped by 5 bases and J by 4 bases; unmatched bases: 4. The CDR3 totals 15 residues. CDR1 is LNHDA, CDR2 SQIVND, per germline (reference sequence). CDR3 region: CASSDTSGGYNEQFF. The CDR3 bases are TGTGCCAGTAGTGATACTAGCGGGGGTTACAATGAGCAGTTCTTC.

This clonotype was seen only a few times. The rearrangement links TRBV5-1 to TRBJ2-1; D gene unclear. V shed 0 bases and J shed 6 bases, with 7 bases lying between them. The CDR3 has 13 residues. The germline V gene has CDR1 SGHRS and CDR2 YFSETQ. The CDR3 coding sequence is TGCGCCAGCAGCTTGGACAGTCCCAATGAGCAGTTCTTC. This translates into CASSLDSPNEQFF.

The J gene is TRBJ1-5, the V gene TRBV18, with D tentatively TRBD1 (5 bases). Trimming stripped 2 bases from V and 3 bases from J, with 8 bases between. Germline CDR1 reads KGHSH; CDR2 reads LQKENI. This CDR3 contains 14 residues. CDR3 region: CASSPMGDNQPQHF. DNA of the CDR3: TGTGCCAGCTCACCAATGGGGGACAATCAGCCCCAGCATTTT.

This clonotype was recorded a few times. The chain recombines TRBV20-1 with TRBJ2-7, with D maybe TRBD2 (6 bases). The CDR3 covers 13 residues. V lost 6 bases, J lost 3 bases, and 15 bases lay in between. Germline V lookup: CDR1 DFQATT, CDR2 SNEGSKA (reference sequence). CDR3 amino acids: CSALIPGSYEQYF. The DNA for the CDR3 is TGCAGTGCACTCATTCCCGGGAGCTACGAGCAGTACTTC.

The V and J genes are TRBV6-1 and TRBJ2-7; 8 bases are a match to TRBD1. The germline gives CDR1 MNHNS, CDR2 SASEGT. The CDR3 is made up of 14 amino acids. Germline trimming cut 6 bases from V and 6 bases from J; bases unmatched to any gene: 10. In DNA, the CDR3 is TGTGCCAGCAGATCCGGACAGGGCTTGGGCGAGCAGTACTTC. Amino acid sequence: CASRSGQGLGEQYF.

The chain carries TRBV20-1 and TRBJ2-3; TRBD2 matches 9 bases. Losses at the gene ends were 5 bases for V and 4 bases for J; bases not matched to a gene: 7. Germline V CDR1 and CDR2: DFQATT, SNEGSKA (reference sequence). The CDR3 is made up of 14 amino acids. This chain's CDR3 is CSADPGLAADTQYF. DNA of the CDR3: TGCAGTGCTGACCCGGGACTAGCAGCAGATACGCAGTATTTT.

The sample holds many counts of this clonotype. The rearrangement links TRBV5-1 to TRBJ2-7, with TRBD2 identical over 10 bases. V dropped 1 base and J dropped 4; count of bases not matched to a gene: 2. The CDR3 contains 14 residues. Germline CDR1 reads SGHRS; CDR2 reads YFSETQ. The CDR3 DNA follows: TGCGCCAGCAGCTTGACTAGCGGGAAGTACGAGCAGTACTTC. Translated: CASSLTSGKYEQYF. The variable domain in full, completed from reference TRBV5-1 and TRBJ2-7, reads KAGVTQTPRYLIKTRGQQVTLSCSPISGHRSVSWYQQTPGQGLQFLFEYFSETQRNKGNFPGRFSGRQFSNSRSEMNVSTLELGDSALYLCASSLTSGKYEQYFGPGTRLTVT.

This rearrangement joins TRBV20-1 to TRBJ1-2, with unresolved D. CDR3 length: 13 residues. CDR1 and CDR2 from the germline V gene are DFQATT and SNEGSKA (reference sequence). DNA for the CDR3: TGCAGCCCCTATGGTCGTTTGGATTATGGCTACACCTTC. Protein: CSPYGRLDYGYTF.

The V call is TRBV9, the J call TRBJ2-3, with D unclear. Germline CDR1 SGDLS, CDR2 YYNGEE. V dropped 0 bases and J dropped 0 bases, with 8 bases sitting between them. The CDR3 runs 15 residues. The CDR3 sequence is CASSVAGYSTDTQYF. The CDR3 DNA follows: TGTGCCAGCAGCGTAGCCGGGTACAGCACAGATACGCAGTATTTT.

This clonotype was counted a single time. The chain couples TRBV5-1 to TRBJ2-7; 12 bases agree with TRBD1. Germline V gene sequence: CDR1 SGHRS, CDR2 YFSETQ. With 4 bases clipped from V and 4 bases from J, the junction kept 12 bases outside the gene matches. The CDR3 loop spans 17 amino acids. CDR3 sequence: CASSARGLGQGAYEQYF. In DNA, the CDR3 is TGCGCCAGCAGCGCTCGGGGATTGGGACAGGGGGCATACGAGCAGTACTTC.

The chain employs TRBV12-5 and TRBJ2-7; no clear D gene. The CDR3 runs 14 residues. Trimming left V 6 bases short and J 2 bases short, with 14 bases between. The germline V gene has CDR1 LGHNT and CDR2 FRNRAP. CDR3 bases: TGTGCTAGTGGGCCCTTCGGACCCACCTACGAGCAGTACTTC. Translation: CASGPFGPTYEQYF.

A few counts support this clonotype. The chain's CDR3 is CANRDRNSPLHF. As DNA, the CDR3 is TGTGCCAACCGGGACAGAAATTCACCCCTCCACTTT. The chain links TRBV24-1 to TRBJ1-6, with 7 nucleotides matching TRBD1. CDR1 and CDR2 (germline): KGHDR, SFDVKD. This CDR3 contains 12 residues. The ends lost 11 bases at V and 7 bases at J; junction bases unmatched: 4.

The V and J genes are TRBV29-1 and TRBJ1-1; no definite D call. The germline V gene encodes CDR1 SQVTM and CDR2 ANQGSEA. V was trimmed by 4 bases and J by 5 bases, leaving 8 bases between them. The CDR3 is 11 amino acids. The CDR3 sequence: CSVGPSTEAFF. For the CDR3, the DNA is TGCAGCGTTGGGCCGTCAACTGAAGCTTTCTTT.

This clonotype occurred a few times. This chain links TRBV5-1 with TRBJ2-3; the match to TRBD2 covers 8 bases. The CDR3 consists of 15 residues. V was clipped by 4 bases and J by 4 bases; unmatched bases: 8. CDR1 is SGHRS and CDR2 is YFSETQ in the germline V gene. The CDR3 sequence is CASSLGGVEADTQYF. The CDR3 region has the DNA TGCGCCAGCAGCCTCGGGGGGGTAGAAGCAGATACGCAGTATTTT.